The T cell receptor beta chain under discussion was sequenced for a study of regulatory T cells in long-lasting Graves disease. The sample holds many counts of this clonotype. Its target is unknown. Libraries of TCR beta came from iRepertoire HTBI primers plus Arm-PCR of CDR3 regions. Each CDR3 protein gets one entry after TCRdb re-called the multiplex PCR reads with MiXCR. Of about 430,000 distinct CDR3 sequences listed, over 20% are singletons. Study-wide findings and caveats: Only a small sample size was used, which may have cut accuracy. It was in persistent disease that TRBV28, TRBJ1-2 and TRBJ2-5 were favored.

Time point of the sample: persistent/refractory GD, antithyroid drugs over 5 years with positive TRAb. Extracted PBMC RNA gave rise to the TCR library. Germline V gene lookup returns CDR1 MDHEN and CDR2 SYDVKM. CDR3 size: 15 residues. The V segment lost 1 base and the J segment 2 bases; nucleotides outside the gene matches: 2. The sequenced sample was peripheral blood mononuclear cells (PBMCs), obtained when the disease was refractory, from a patient treated with antithyroid drugs. This receptor was obtained from a female donor with Graves disease. The rearrangement joins TRBV28 to TRBJ1-2; TRBD1 matches 9 bases. The CDR3 DNA reads as TGTGCCAGCAGTTTATTGGGACAGGGAAACTATGGCTACACCTTC. Its protein is CASSLLGQGNYGYTF.